Below, 21 T cell receptor beta chains from the same sample are listed, as sequenced in a study of CD8+ T cells in alopecia areata. The authors sorted pooled cutaneous lymph node cells using CD4, CD8alpha, NKG2D, NKG2ACE and other markers. Sequencing templates came from extracted RNA that was reverse transcribed into cDNA. Libraries were prepared by immunoSEQ multiplex PCR; TCRdb keeps only in-frame clonotypes and omits some of them. The sample yields 200,000 to 300,000 clones, without any singletons. The sequencing sample was made of CD4+ T cells sorted from a lymph node. The receptors derive from a C3H/HeJ mouse with alopecia areata. The strain's MHC type: H2-k.

In regard to this clone: All gene names here are mouse names. The read stops 4 residues short of the end of the CDR3; the missing end is completed from the germline J gene. V and J are TRBV4 and TRBJ2-2; TRBD1 is a possible D gene (7 bases). The ends were cut back, 5 bases at V and 3 bases at J, with 10 bases in the middle. CDR1 and CDR2 from the germline V gene are LGHDT and YNNKQL (reference sequence). The CDR3 loop spans 14 amino acids. CDR3 in amino acids: CASSPRGDTGQLYF. The DNA read from the CDR3 is TGTGCCAGCAGCCCCAGGGGGGACACCGGG.

The table lists this clone with a few counts. Gene names follow the mouse nomenclature. Read coverage stops 4 residues before the CDR3 terminus; the germline J gene supplies the remainder. This sample includes further DNA sequences coding for the same CDR3. V gene TRBV13-1 combines with J gene TRBJ2-2; 7 positions match TRBD1. Germline V gives CDR1 NSHNY, CDR2 SYGAGN. J lost 0 bases, V lost 3 bases, and 2 bases had no gene match. The CDR3 spans 15 residues. CDR3 DNA, as far as it was read: TGTGCCAGCAGTGTGGGGACAGCAAACACCGGG. It specifies CASSVGTANTG. The whole CDR3 protein is CASSVGTANTGQLYF.

For this clone: Mouse gene names apply. The read ends 4 residues before the CDR3 terminus; that terminus is restored from the germline J gene. This chain connects TRBV19 to TRBJ2-4, with D perhaps matching TRBD2 (6 bases). Between the trimmed V and J ends, which lost 2 bases and 0 bases, there was a span of 10 bases. Germline CDR1 FNHDT, CDR2 SITEND (reference sequence). The CDR3 length is 15 residues. The part of the CDR3 DNA that was read is TGTGCCAGCAGTATTGGGGGTCTTAGTCAAAAC. Its protein is CASSIGGLSQN. The whole CDR3 sequence is CASSIGGLSQNTLYF.

A few counts support this clone. Gene names refer to mouse genes. The covered CDR3 bases are TGTGCCAGCAGCATCCAGGGGGCCGGCGAC. Its protein product is CASSIQGAGD. The whole CDR3 region reads CASSIQGAGDTQYF. V usage is TRBV3 and J usage is TRBJ2-5; TRBD1 matches 8 bases. The read gets to within 4 residues of the CDR3 end, and the germline J gene fills in the rest. The CDR3 contains 14 residues. In germline, CDR1 is SNHLY, CDR2 FYNGKV (reference sequence). The variable domain in full, with the rest retrieved from reference TRBV3 and TRBJ2-5, is GPKVLQIPSHQIIDMGQMVTLNCDPVSNHLYFYWYKQILGQQMEFLVNFYNGKVMEKSKLFKDQFSVERPDGSYFTLKIQPTALEDSAVYFCASSIQGAGDTQYFGPGTRLLVL.

Comment on this clone: Mouse names are used for the genes. The CDR3 end is not reached by the read, which stops 4 residues before it; the germline J gene fills it in. V gene TRBV19 combines with J gene TRBJ2-3; 9 nucleotides agree with TRBD2. The CDR3 runs 15 residues. The germline V gene has CDR1 FNHDT and CDR2 SITEND (reference sequence). With 5 bases clipped from V and 0 bases from J, the junction kept 4 bases outside the gene matches. The covered CDR3 bases are TGTGCCAGCAGACGACTGGGGGTGAGTGCAGAA. This encodes CASRRLGVSAE. The full CDR3 is CASRRLGVSAETLYF.

With regard to this clone: Gene names denote mouse genes. The CDR3 end falls 4 residues outside the read, so it is completed with the germline J gene. The chain combines TRBV13-3 with TRBJ1-1, with D possibly TRBD1 on 5 matching bases. The CDR3 runs 13 residues. Trimming took 2 bases from V and 4 from J, leaving 9 bases between them. From germline, CDR1 is NNHDY and CDR2 SYVADS. Incomplete CDR3 DNA: TGTGCCAGCAGTGAGCGGGGGGTCACA. Its translation: CASSERGVT. The CDR3 in full is CASSERGVTEVFF.

This clone showed up just a few times. Genes and germline are mouse. The read ends 4 residues before the CDR3 terminus; that terminus is restored from the germline J gene. Other DNA sequences from this sample encode an identical CDR3 as well. This chain links TRBV1 with TRBJ2-3, with 7 nucleotides matching TRBD2. V dropped 1 base and J dropped 0; count of bases not matched to a gene: 1. Germline-derived CDR1 and CDR2 are NSQYPW and LRSPGD (reference sequence). The CDR3 contains 15 residues. The CDR3 DNA, read in part, is TGCACCTGCAGTGCAGTTGGGGGGAGTGCAGAA. Its protein is CTCSAVGGSAE. The whole CDR3 region reads CTCSAVGGSAETLYF.

Note on this clone: The gene symbols are mouse symbols. The read ends 4 residues shy of where the CDR3 ends; the end is completed using the germline J gene. The V and J genes are TRBV19 and TRBJ2-1; 9 nucleotides match TRBD2. Per the germline V gene, CDR1 is FNHDT and CDR2 is SITEND (reference sequence). This CDR3 spans 15 amino acids. Germline trimming cut 4 bases from V and 1 base from J; bases unmatched to any gene: 3. The DNA read from the CDR3 is TGTGCCAGCAGTGTCCTGGGGGGGAACTATGCT. It is translated as CASSVLGGNYA. From start to end, the CDR3 is CASSVLGGNYAEQFF.

The table lists this clone with a few counts. Gene names are the mouse ones. The CDR3 extends 4 residues past the end of the read, so its final part is completed from the germline J gene. This chain links TRBV13-3 with TRBJ2-1, with TRBD1 matching over 9 bases. The length of the CDR3 is 15 residues. Trimming removed 3 bases from V and 1 base from J; junction bases left unmatched: 2. Germline CDR1 and CDR2: NNHDY and SYVADS. This CDR3 is CASSAQGANYAEQFF. CDR3 DNA, as far as it was read: TGTGCCAGCAGTGCACAGGGGGCGAACTATGCT.

As to this clone: Gene names refer to mouse genes. Sequencing ends 4 residues short of the CDR3 end; the germline J gene provides the rest. The gene calls are TRBV13-3 and TRBJ2-7; TRBD1 matches 7 bases. The germline V gene encodes CDR1 NNHDY and CDR2 SYVADS. This CDR3 region has 13 residues. The J segment lost 3 bases and the V segment lost 4 bases, leaving 4 bases of the junction unmatched. CDR3 sequence reads: CASSHRDSYEQYF. The covered CDR3 bases are TGTGCCAGCAGTCACAGGGACAGCTAT.

Only a few counts were recorded for this clone. Gene and germline names: mouse. The CDR3 end is not reached by the read, which stops 4 residues before it; the germline J gene fills it in. The V call is TRBV13-3, the J call TRBJ2-5, with D perhaps TRBD1 (5 bases). The CDR3 is 14 residues long. CDR1 is NNHDY and CDR2 is SYVADS in the germline V gene. The CDR3 sequence: CASSDAGKGDTQYF. Incomplete CDR3 DNA: TGTGCCAGCAGTGACGCGGGGAAGGGGGAC.

About this clone: Mouse gene names and germline throughout. The read terminates 4 residues before the CDR3 end, so the remaining end is supplied by the germline J gene. Other DNA sequences of this sample code for an identical CDR3. V gene TRBV13-1 combines with J gene TRBJ2-1, with 7 bases that match TRBD1. CDR1 and CDR2 (germline): NSHNY, SYGAGN. V dropped 4 bases and J dropped 5; count of bases not matched to a gene: 3. CDR3 size: 13 residues. CDR3 DNA, as far as it was read: TGTGCCAGCAGTCGGGACAGAGATGCT. Translated, it gives CASSRDRDA. The full CDR3 reads CASSRDRDAEQFF.

Notes on this clone: The genes are named according to mouse. The read gets to within 4 residues of the CDR3 end, and the germline J gene fills in the rest. The chain employs TRBV13-1 and TRBJ1-1; D remains unclear. CDR3 length: 15 amino acids. Per the germline V gene, CDR1 is NSHNY and CDR2 is SYGAGN. V gave up 3 bases and J gave up 0 bases, with 12 bases separating them. CDR3 sequence: CASSGTYSANTEVFF. CDR3 bases read: TGTGCCAGCAGTGGAACTTACAGTGCAAACACA.

Details on this clone: Germline and genes: mouse. Other DNA sequences in the sample encode the same CDR3. The CDR3 DNA, read in part, is TGTGCCTGGAGTCTTCAGGGAAACACCGGG. Translated: CAWSLQGNTG. In full, the CDR3 reads CAWSLQGNTGQLYF. V gene TRBV31 combines with J gene TRBJ2-2, with TRBD1 as a possible D gene (5 bases). With the read ending 4 residues before the CDR3 end, the germline J gene is used to fill in that end. This CDR3 has 14 amino acids. V lost 0 bases, J lost 1 base, and 6 bases lay in between. CDR1 is GKSSPN and CDR2 is SITVG in the germline V gene. Drawing the rest from reference TRBV31 and TRBJ2-2, the complete variable domain is AQTIHQWPVAEIKAVGSPLSLGCTIKGKSSPNLYWYWQATGGTLQQLFYSITVGQVESVVQLNLSASRPKDDQFILSTEKLLLSHSGFYLCAWSLQGNTGQLYFGEGSKLTVL.

Remarks on this clone: Gene names and germline refer to mouse. The CDR3 end lies 4 residues beyond the end of the read and is filled in from the germline J gene. The sample has other DNA sequences that encode this CDR3 too. The gene calls are TRBV5 and TRBJ1-1, with no clear D. The CDR3 runs to 13 residues. Looked up from germline, CDR1 is LGHNA and CDR2 is YNLKQL (reference sequence). V lost 4 bases, J lost 0 bases, and 6 bases lay in between. Here the CDR3 reads CASSPTANTEVFF. The CDR3 DNA, read in part, is TGTGCCAGCAGCCCTACAGCAAACACA.

As concerns this clone: The gene symbols are mouse symbols. Different DNA sequences within this sample yield the same CDR3. This CDR3 is CASSDPGGRDTQYF. CDR3 DNA (partial): TGTGCCAGCAGTGATCCTGGGGGGCGGGAC. V is TRBV13-3 and J is TRBJ2-5, with TRBD2 matching over 8 bases. The read finishes 4 residues shy of the CDR3 end, and the germline J gene is used to complete it. Germline lookup yields CDR1 NNHDY and CDR2 SYVADS. CDR3 length: 14 residues.

Ten or more counts support this clone. The gene names given are mouse names. The read gets to within 4 residues of the CDR3 end, and the germline J gene fills in the rest. Within the sample, other DNA sequences also encode this same CDR3. The chain links TRBV13-1 to TRBJ1-2; no clear D gene. V was trimmed by 4 bases and J by 0 bases, leaving 7 bases between them. CDR3 size: 13 residues. Germline V gene lookup returns CDR1 NSHNY and CDR2 SYGAGN. The CDR3: CASSQTTNSDYTF. The sequenced part of the CDR3 DNA is TGTGCCAGCAGTCAGACAACAAACTCC.

This clone was seen at least ten times. The genes are named according to mouse. The read terminates 4 residues ahead of where the CDR3 ends, so the germline J gene completes it. Additional DNA sequences in this sample encode the identical CDR3. This chain joins TRBV13-1 and TRBJ2-1, with 8 bases fitting TRBD2. V lost 2 bases and J lost 1; bases outside the gene matches: 5. Germline CDR1 is NSHNY and CDR2 is SYGAGN. CDR3 size: 16 residues. CDR3 sequence reads: CASSEDWGGNYAEQFF. Partial CDR3 DNA: TGTGCCAGCAGTGAAGACTGGGGAGGAAACTATGCT.

As for this clone: Gene names and germline match the mouse. The read falls 4 residues short of the CDR3 end, and the missing part is taken from the germline J gene. The J gene is TRBJ2-1, the V gene TRBV13-3, with a tentative D call TRBD1 (6 bases). The CDR3 has 12 residues. Trimming took off 4 bases at V and 5 bases at J, with 7 bases between the two ends. CDR1 and CDR2 from the germline V gene are NNHDY and SYVADS. The chain's CDR3 is CASSRTDAEQFF. The DNA read from the CDR3 is TGTGCCAGCAGTCGGACAGATGCT.

As concerns this clone: The listed genes are named as in mouse. From the germline J gene comes the end of the CDR3, since the read stops 3 residues before it. The same CDR3 is also encoded by other DNA sequences in this sample. The chain couples TRBV19 to TRBJ1-6, with a possible D match to TRBD1 (6 bases). TRBJ1-6 is an open reading frame whose function is uncertain. In germline, CDR1 is FNHDT, CDR2 SITEND (reference sequence). The CDR3 is 13 residues long. Trimming removed 5 bases from V and 3 bases from J, with 6 bases in between. CDR3 DNA, as far as it was read: TGTGCCAGCAGACAGGGCTATAATTCGCCC. Protein: CASRQGYNSP. The CDR3 in its entirety is CASRQGYNSPLYF.

In this sample, this clone turned up a few times. All gene names here are mouse names. The sequence runs out 3 residues before the end of the CDR3; the remainder is reconstructed from the germline J gene. The V call is TRBV13-1, the J call TRBJ1-6, with 11 positions matching TRBD1. TRBJ1-6 is identified as an open reading frame with a role that is uncertain. The germline V gene has CDR1 NSHNY and CDR2 SYGAGN. After removal of 4 bases from V and 4 bases from J, the junction contained 4 bases not matched to a gene. The CDR3 is 16 residues long. The CDR3 spells CASSMRDRGYNSPLYF. The covered CDR3 bases are TGTGCCAGCAGTATGCGGGACAGGGGGTATAATTCGCCC.